The 14 T cell receptor beta chains in this list originate from one sample, sequenced in a study of blood T cell repertoires in COVID-19. Data came from immunoSEQ multiplex PCR; TCRdb stores just in-frame clones and leaves some out. The table includes some 290,000 clones, roughly 90% detected once. Sequencing was done on a sample of PBMCs or T cells enriched from blood (not recorded which). These receptors came from a woman younger than 45 who had recovered from COVID-19.

The chain combines TRBV9 with TRBJ1-4, with D tentatively TRBD1 (5 bases). The CDR3 covers 16 residues. Germline CDR1 and CDR2: SGDLS and YYNGEE. The V end lost 4 bases, the J end lost 4 bases, and 17 bases lay between the germline ends. The CDR3 here is CASSNGGTVDNEKLFF. CDR3 DNA: TGTGCCAGCAGCAATGGGGGGACGGTTGATAATGAAAAACTGTTTTTT.

This clone has only a few counts. The gene calls are TRBV11-2 and TRBJ1-4; possible D gene TRBD1, 6 bases. The germline V gene has CDR1 SGHAT and CDR2 FQNNGV. The CDR3 length is 14 residues. V was trimmed by 3 bases and J by 5 bases, leaving 10 bases between them. The DNA of the CDR3 is TGTGCCAGCAGCTTCTGGCAGGGGAATGAAAAACTGTTTTTT. It encodes CASSFWQGNEKLFF.

The chain carries TRBV7-2 and TRBJ2-2; no clear D. The CDR3 consists of 11 residues. Trimming took off 2 bases at V and 9 bases at J, with 4 bases between the two ends. Per germline, CDR1 SGHTA and CDR2 FQGNSA. Here the CDR3 DNA reads TGTGCCAGCAGCTTATCCTGGGAGCTGTTTTTT. Translating it yields CASSLSWELFF.

CDR3 sequence reads: CASRWTGVTEAFF. CDR3 sequence (DNA): TGTGCCAGCAGATGGACAGGGGTCACTGAAGCTTTCTTT. The gene calls are TRBV28 and TRBJ1-1, with 9 bases matching TRBD1. The CDR3 has 13 residues. Germline-derived CDR1 and CDR2 are MDHEN and SYDVKM. Trimming cost V 6 bases and J 4 bases; bases outside gene matches: 3.

V is TRBV2 and J is TRBJ1-6; 8 bases align to TRBD1. The CDR3 extends over 15 amino acids. Germline values: CDR1 SNHLY, CDR2 FYNNEI. J was trimmed by 10 bases and V by 6 bases; bases with no gene match: 11. For the CDR3, the DNA is TGTGCCAGCAGACCGAGGACAGGGCTTAAATCACCCCTCCACTTT. Its protein product is CASRPRTGLKSPLHF.

The genes are TRBV28 and TRBJ1-5; 9 bases line up with TRBD1. This CDR3 comprises 15 residues. The V gene end was trimmed by 5 bases and the J gene end by 11 bases; junction bases not matched to a gene: 13. CDR1 is MDHEN and CDR2 is SYDVKM in the germline V gene. In nucleotides, the CDR3 is TGTGCCAGCAGTACTATCGGGACAGGGTATTTGTCCCAGCATTTT. Amino acids: CASSTIGTGYLSQHF.

The gene calls are TRBV29-1 and TRBJ2-2; 9 positions match TRBD1. V lost 6 bases and J lost 2; bases outside the gene matches: 19. The CDR3 consists of 19 residues. Germline CDR1 and CDR2: SQVTM and ANQGSEA. The CDR3, as DNA: TGCAGCGTCCGAGACCCGGGACAGGGCTTTACTCCTAACACCGGGGAGCTGTTTTTT. Amino acids: CSVRDPGQGFTPNTGELFF.

V and J are TRBV28 and TRBJ2-3; TRBD2 might be the D (6 bases). V dropped 3 bases and J dropped 0 bases, with 19 bases sitting between them. Germline CDR1 MDHEN, CDR2 SYDVKM. The CDR3 is 18 amino acids. DNA of the CDR3: TGTGCCAGCAGTTTTTACGGGACGCGGGGAGCTAGCACAGATACGCAGTATTTT. Amino acids: CASSFYGTRGASTDTQYF.

The gene calls are TRBV19 and TRBJ2-2; D perhaps matches TRBD1 (7 bases). Germline V CDR1 and CDR2: LNHDA, SQIVND (reference sequence). Trimming stripped 2 bases from V and 3 bases from J, with 13 bases between. The CDR3 extends over 16 amino acids. The CDR3 loop is CASSIRGRGDTGELFF. CDR3 in DNA: TGTGCCAGTAGTATAAGGGGCAGGGGGGACACCGGGGAGCTGTTTTTT.

This sequence joins TRBV2 and TRBJ2-3; weak D call: TRBD1 (6 bases). Germline CDR1 is SNHLY and CDR2 is FYNNEI. The CDR3 has 16 amino acids. Trimming removed 6 bases at V and 0 bases at J, with 16 bases between. CDR3 nucleotides: TGTGCCAGCAGCCTCACAGGGATAACTAGCACAGATACGCAGTATTTT. Its translation is CASSLTGITSTDTQYF. Full variable domain (remainder filled in from reference TRBV2 and TRBJ2-3): EPEVTQTPSHQVTQMGQEVILRCVPISNHLYFYWYRQILGQKVEFLVSFYNNEISEKSEIFDDQFSVERPDGSNFTLKIRSTKLEDSAMYFCASSLTGITSTDTQYFGPGTRLTVL.

The V and J genes are TRBV14 and TRBJ2-1; 7 bases fit TRBD2. The CDR3 spans 15 residues. After removal of 1 base from V and 7 bases from J, the junction contained 7 bases not matched to a gene. Germline assignment: CDR1 SGHDN and CDR2 FVKESK. The CDR3 loop reads CASSQGAGVGNEQFF. In DNA form, the CDR3 reads TGTGCCAGCAGCCAAGGGGCGGGAGTCGGTAATGAGCAGTTCTTC.

The chain links TRBV5-1 to TRBJ2-1; 11 nucleotides align to TRBD1. After removal of 4 bases from V and 4 bases from J, the junction contained 7 bases not matched to a gene. CDR1 and CDR2 (germline): SGHRS, YFSETQ. The CDR3 extends over 16 amino acids. The CDR3 nucleotides are TGCGCCAGCAGCCGCCGGACAGGGGGCACTTACAATGAGCAGTTCTTC. Its translation is CASSRRTGGTYNEQFF.

The chain employs TRBV9 and TRBJ2-7, with no clear D. Germline CDR1 SGDLS, CDR2 YYNGEE. The ends were cut back, 3 bases at V and 0 bases at J, with 13 bases in the middle. The CDR3 is 15 amino acids. This CDR3 reads CASSAHIHSSYEQYF. In DNA, the CDR3 is TGTGCCAGCAGCGCACACATCCACAGCTCCTACGAGCAGTACTTC.

A single count supports this clone. The J gene is TRBJ1-1, the V gene TRBV19; 8 nucleotides line up with TRBD1. The trim removed 5 bases at V and 8 bases at J, leaving 7 bases unmatched. CDR3 size: 13 residues. CDR1 and CDR2 (germline): LNHDA, SQIVND (reference sequence). CDR3 DNA: TGTGCCAGTAGTGTGGACAGGGCTTCCGAAGCTTTCTTT. Translation gives CASSVDRASEAFF.